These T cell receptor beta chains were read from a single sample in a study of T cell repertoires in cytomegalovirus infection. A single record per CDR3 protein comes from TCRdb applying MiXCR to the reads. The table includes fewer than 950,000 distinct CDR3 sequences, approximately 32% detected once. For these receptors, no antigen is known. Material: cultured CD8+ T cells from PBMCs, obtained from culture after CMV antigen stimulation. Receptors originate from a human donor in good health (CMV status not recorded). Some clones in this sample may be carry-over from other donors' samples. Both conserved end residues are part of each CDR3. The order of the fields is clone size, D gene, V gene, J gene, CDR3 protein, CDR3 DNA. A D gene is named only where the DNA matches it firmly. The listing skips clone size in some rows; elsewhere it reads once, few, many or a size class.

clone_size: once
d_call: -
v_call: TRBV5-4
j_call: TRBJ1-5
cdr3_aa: CASSLGIHQPQHF
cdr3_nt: TGTGCCAGCAGCTTGGGGATCCATCAGCCCCAGCATTTT

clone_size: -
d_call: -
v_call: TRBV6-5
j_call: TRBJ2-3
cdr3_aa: CASSLGEGDYTDTQYF
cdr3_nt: TGTGCCAGCAGTTTAGGCGAGGGGGACTACACAGATACGCAGTATTTT

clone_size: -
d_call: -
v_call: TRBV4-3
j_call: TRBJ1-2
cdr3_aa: CASSQAWDGGTYGYTF
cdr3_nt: TGCGCCAGCAGCCAAGCCTGGGACGGGGGGACTTATGGCTACACCTTC

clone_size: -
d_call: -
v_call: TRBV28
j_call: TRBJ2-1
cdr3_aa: CANKLVKGTPRYNEQFF
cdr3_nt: TGTGCCAACAAGCTGGTGAAGGGGACCCCCCGATACAATGAGCAGTTCTTC

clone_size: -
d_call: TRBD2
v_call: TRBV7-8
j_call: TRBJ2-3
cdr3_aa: CASSYAGGGYTDTQYF
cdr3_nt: TGTGCCAGCAGCTACGCGGGAGGGGGTTACACAGATACGCAGTATTTT

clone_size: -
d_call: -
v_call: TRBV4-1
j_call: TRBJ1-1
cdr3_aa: CASSQDTGYNTEAFF
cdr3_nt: TGCGCCAGCAGCCAAGATACAGGTTACAACACTGAAGCTTTCTTT

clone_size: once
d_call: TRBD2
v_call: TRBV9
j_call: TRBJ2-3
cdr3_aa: CASSPRRGLAGGSDTQYF
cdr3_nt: TGTGCCAGCAGCCCGCGACGGGGACTAGCGGGGGGCTCAGATACGCAGTATTTT

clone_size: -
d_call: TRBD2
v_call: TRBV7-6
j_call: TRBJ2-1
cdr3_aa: CASSQGIAGGFYNEQFF
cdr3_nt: TGTGCCAGCAGCCAGGGGATAGCGGGGGGTTTTTACAATGAGCAGTTCTTC

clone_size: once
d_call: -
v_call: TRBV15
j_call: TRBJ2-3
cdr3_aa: CATSRVRASRADTQYF
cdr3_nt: TGTGCCACCAGCAGGGTCAGGGCCTCTCGGGCAGATACGCAGTATTTT

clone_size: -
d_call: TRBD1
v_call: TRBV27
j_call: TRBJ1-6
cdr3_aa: CASSTRQGHNSPLHF
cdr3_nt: TGTGCCAGCAGCACCCGACAGGGCCATAATTCACCCCTCCACTTT

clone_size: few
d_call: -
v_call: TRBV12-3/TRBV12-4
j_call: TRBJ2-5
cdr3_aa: CASSSRETFQETQYF
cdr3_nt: TGTGCCAGCAGTTCCAGGGAGACCTTCCAAGAGACCCAGTACTTC

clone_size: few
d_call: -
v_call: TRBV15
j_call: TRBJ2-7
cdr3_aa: CATSPSRGVSSYEQYF
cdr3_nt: TGTGCCACCAGCCCTTCGCGGGGCGTAAGCTCCTACGAGCAGTACTTC

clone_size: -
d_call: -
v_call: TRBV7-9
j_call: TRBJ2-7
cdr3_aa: CASSLSGRDYEQYF
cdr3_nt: TGTGCCAGCAGCTTATCGGGACGGGACTACGAGCAGTACTTC

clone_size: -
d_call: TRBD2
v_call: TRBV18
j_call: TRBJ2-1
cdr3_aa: CASSPPGTSGTYNEQFF
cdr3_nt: TGTGCCAGCTCACCACCAGGTACTAGCGGGACCTACAATGAGCAGTTCTTC

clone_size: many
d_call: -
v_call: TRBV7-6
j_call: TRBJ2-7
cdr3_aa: CASSVTGQYEQYF
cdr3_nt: TGTGCCAGCAGTGTTACAGGGCAGTACGAGCAGTACTTC

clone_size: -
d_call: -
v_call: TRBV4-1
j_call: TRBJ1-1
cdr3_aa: CASSQEEGWTVEAFF
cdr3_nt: TGCGCCAGCAGCCAAGAGGAAGGGTGGACAGTTGAAGCTTTCTTT

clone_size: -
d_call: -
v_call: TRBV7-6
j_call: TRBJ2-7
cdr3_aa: CASSSEGVSYEQYF
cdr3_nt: TGTGCCAGCAGCAGTGAGGGGGTCTCGTACGAGCAGTACTTC

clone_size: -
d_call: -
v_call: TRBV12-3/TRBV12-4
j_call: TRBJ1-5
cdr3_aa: CASSKQAGNQPQHF
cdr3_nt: TGTGCCAGCAGCAAACAGGCTGGGAATCAGCCCCAGCATTTT

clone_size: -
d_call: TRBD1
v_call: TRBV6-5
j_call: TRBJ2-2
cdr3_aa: CASSTEGQDSNTGELFF
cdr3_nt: TGTGCCAGCAGTACGGAGGGACAGGACTCGAACACCGGGGAGCTGTTTTTT

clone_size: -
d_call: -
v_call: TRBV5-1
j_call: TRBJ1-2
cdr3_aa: CASKMAHRANYGYTF
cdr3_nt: TGCGCCAGCAAAATGGCGCACAGAGCTAACTATGGCTACACCTTC

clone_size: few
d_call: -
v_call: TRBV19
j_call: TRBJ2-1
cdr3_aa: CASSIAGLENNEQFF
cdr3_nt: TGTGCCAGTAGTATAGCCGGACTGGAGAACAATGAGCAGTTCTTC

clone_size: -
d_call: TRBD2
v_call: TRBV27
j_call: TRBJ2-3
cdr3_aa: CASGGLASTDTQYF
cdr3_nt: TGTGCCAGCGGGGGACTAGCGAGCACAGATACGCAGTATTTT

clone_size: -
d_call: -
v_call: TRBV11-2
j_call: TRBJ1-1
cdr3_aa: CASSLRVLNTEAFF
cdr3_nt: TGTGCCAGCAGCTTAAGAGTCCTGAACACTGAAGCTTTCTTT

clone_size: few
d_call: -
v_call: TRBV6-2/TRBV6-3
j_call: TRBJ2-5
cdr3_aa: CASRSQGAETQYF
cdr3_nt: TGTGCCAGCAGATCGCAGGGTGCAGAGACCCAGTACTTC

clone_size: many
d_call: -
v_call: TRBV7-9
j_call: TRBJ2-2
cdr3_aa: CASSFSGTSNTGELFF
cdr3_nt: TGTGCCAGCAGCTTCTCCGGGACCTCGAACACCGGGGAGCTGTTTTTT

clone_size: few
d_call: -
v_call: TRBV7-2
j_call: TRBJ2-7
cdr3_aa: CASSLFYRSSYEQYF
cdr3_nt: TGTGCCAGCAGCCTTTTTTATAGGAGCTCCTACGAGCAGTACTTC

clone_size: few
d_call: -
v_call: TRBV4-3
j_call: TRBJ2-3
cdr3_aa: CASSQVESTDTQYF
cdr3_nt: TGCGCCAGCAGCCAAGTAGAGAGCACAGATACGCAGTATTTT

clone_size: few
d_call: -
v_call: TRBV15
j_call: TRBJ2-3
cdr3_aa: CATSPRRIPTDTQYF
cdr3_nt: TGTGCCACCAGCCCCCGGAGGATTCCCACAGATACGCAGTATTTT

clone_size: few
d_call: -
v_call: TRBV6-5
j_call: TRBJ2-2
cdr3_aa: CASSYSEDRNTGELFF
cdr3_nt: TGTGCCAGCAGTTACTCGGAGGACAGGAACACCGGGGAGCTGTTTTTT

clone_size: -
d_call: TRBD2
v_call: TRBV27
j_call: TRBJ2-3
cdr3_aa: CASSDDLAGATDTQYF
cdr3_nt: TGTGCCAGCAGTGATGATCTAGCGGGGGCCACAGATACGCAGTATTTT

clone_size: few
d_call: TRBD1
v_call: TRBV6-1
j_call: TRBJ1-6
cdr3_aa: CASSWDRPEVNSPLHF
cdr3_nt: TGTGCCAGCAGTTGGGACAGGCCTGAAGTTAATTCACCCCTCCACTTT

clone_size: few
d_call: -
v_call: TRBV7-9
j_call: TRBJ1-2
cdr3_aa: CASSLALQASSYGYTF
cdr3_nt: TGTGCCAGCAGCTTAGCGCTCCAGGCCTCTAGCTATGGCTACACCTTC

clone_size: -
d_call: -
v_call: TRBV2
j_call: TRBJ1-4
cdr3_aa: CASSEALLGRAPYNEKLFF
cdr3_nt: TGTGCCAGCAGTGAAGCCCTCCTGGGCAGGGCGCCTTACAATGAAAAACTGTTTTTT

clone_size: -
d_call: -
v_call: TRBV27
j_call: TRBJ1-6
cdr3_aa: CASSPLRSSYNSPLHF
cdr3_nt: TGTGCCAGCAGCCCCCTACGGAGCTCCTATAATTCACCCCTCCACTTT

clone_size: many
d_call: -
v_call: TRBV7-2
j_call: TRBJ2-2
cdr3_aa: CGLSRTITGELFF
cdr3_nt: TGTGGGTTAAGTCGAACGATCACCGGGGAGCTGTTTTTT

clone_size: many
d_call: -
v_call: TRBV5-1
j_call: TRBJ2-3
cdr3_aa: CASSLLKQASTDTQYF
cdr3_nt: TGCGCCAGCAGCTTGTTAAAACAAGCTAGCACAGATACGCAGTATTTT

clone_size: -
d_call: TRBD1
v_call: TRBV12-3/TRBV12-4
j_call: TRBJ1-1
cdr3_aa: CASTHIGGASEAFF
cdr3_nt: TGTGCCAGCACCCACATAGGGGGCGCGTCTGAAGCTTTCTTT

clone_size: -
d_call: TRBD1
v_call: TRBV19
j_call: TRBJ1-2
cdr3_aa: CASSITTGQGAGYTF
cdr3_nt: TGTGCCAGTAGTATAACAACCGGACAGGGGGCTGGCTACACCTTC

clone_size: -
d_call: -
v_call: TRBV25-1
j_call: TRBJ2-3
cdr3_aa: CASSDWGRTDTQYF
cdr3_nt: TGTGCCAGCAGTGACTGGGGACGCACAGATACGCAGTATTTT

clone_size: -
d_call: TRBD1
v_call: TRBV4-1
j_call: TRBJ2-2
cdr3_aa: CASSHPGTGYTGELFF
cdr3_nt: TGCGCCAGCAGCCATCCCGGGACAGGTTACACCGGGGAGCTGTTTTTT

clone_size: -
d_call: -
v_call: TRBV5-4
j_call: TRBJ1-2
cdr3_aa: CASSPTWDREGYTF
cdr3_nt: TGTGCCAGCAGCCCGACCTGGGACCGTGAAGGCTACACCTTC

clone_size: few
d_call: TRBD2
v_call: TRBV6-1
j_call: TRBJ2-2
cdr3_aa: CASSVFLAGGNTGELFF
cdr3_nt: TGTGCCAGCAGTGTCTTTTTAGCGGGGGGAAACACCGGGGAGCTGTTTTTT

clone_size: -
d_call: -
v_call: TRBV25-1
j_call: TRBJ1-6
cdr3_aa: CASSEFGGSSALHF
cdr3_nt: TGTGCCAGCAGTGAATTCGGGGGATCTTCGGCCCTCCACTTT

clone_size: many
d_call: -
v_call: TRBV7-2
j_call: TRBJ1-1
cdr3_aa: CASSLVTGTYTEAFF
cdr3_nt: TGTGCCAGCAGCTTAGTGACGGGGACGTATACTGAAGCTTTCTTT

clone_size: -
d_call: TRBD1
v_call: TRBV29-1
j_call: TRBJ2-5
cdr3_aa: CSVEDQTGGLETRYF
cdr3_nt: TGCAGCGTTGAAGATCAGACAGGGGGCCTGGAGACCCGGTACTTC

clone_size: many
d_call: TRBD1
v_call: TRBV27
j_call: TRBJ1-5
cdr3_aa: CASSPQAGTGPNQPQHF
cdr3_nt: TGTGCCAGCAGTCCCCAGGCCGGGACAGGGCCCAATCAGCCCCAGCATTTT

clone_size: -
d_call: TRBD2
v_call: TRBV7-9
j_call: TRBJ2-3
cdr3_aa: CASSLGLAGARDTQYF
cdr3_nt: TGTGCCAGCAGCTTAGGACTAGCGGGGGCGAGGGATACGCAGTATTTT

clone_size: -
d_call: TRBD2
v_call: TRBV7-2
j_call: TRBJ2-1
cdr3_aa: CASSVGVASGGAEFF
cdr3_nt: TGTGCCAGCAGCGTAGGGGTGGCTAGCGGGGGGGCGGAGTTCTTC

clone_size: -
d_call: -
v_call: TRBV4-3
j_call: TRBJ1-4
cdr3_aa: CASSQAVRDGEKLFF
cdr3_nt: TGCGCCAGCAGCCAAGCTGTCAGGGATGGGGAAAAACTGTTTTTT

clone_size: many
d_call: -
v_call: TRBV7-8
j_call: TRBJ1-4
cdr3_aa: CASRLQGSLFF
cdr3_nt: TGTGCCAGCAGATTACAGGGTTCACTGTTTTTT

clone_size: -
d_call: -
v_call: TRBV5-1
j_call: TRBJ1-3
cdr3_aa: CASSLALPSRGNLSGNTIYF
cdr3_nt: TGCGCCAGCAGCTTGGCGCTCCCGTCAAGGGGAAACCTCTCTGGAAACACCATATATTTT

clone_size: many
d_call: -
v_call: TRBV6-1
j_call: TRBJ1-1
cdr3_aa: CASSTGPNTEAFF
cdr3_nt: TGTGCCAGCAGTACGGGGCCCAACACTGAAGCTTTCTTT

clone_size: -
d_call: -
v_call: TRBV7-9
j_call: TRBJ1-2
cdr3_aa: CASSSHHDGNYGYTF
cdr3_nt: TGTGCCAGCAGCTCCCACCATGACGGAAACTATGGCTACACCTTC

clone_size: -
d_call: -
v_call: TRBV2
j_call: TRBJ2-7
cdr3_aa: CASSERHSGVNYEQYF
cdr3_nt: TGTGCCAGCAGTGAAAGACATAGCGGCGTCAACTACGAGCAGTACTTC

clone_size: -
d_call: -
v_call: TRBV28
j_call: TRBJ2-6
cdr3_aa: CASSLVTAPRANVLTF
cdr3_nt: TGTGCCAGCAGTTTAGTAACAGCGCCACGGGCCAACGTCCTGACTTTC